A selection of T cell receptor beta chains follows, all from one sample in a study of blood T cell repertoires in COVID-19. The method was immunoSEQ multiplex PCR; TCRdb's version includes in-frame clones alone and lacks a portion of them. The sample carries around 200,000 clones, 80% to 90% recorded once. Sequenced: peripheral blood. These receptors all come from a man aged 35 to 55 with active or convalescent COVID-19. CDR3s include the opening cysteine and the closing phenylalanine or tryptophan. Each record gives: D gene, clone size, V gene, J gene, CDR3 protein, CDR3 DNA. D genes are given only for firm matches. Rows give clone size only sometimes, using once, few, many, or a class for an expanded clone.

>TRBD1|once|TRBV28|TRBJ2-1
CASSLGTGASNEQFF
TGTGCCAGCAGTTTGGGGACAGGGGCCAGTAATGAGCAGTTCTTC
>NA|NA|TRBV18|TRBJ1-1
CASSPYRLGGELNTEAFF
TGTGCCAGCTCACCTTACCGTCTCGGGGGTGAGTTGAACACTGAAGCTTTCTTT
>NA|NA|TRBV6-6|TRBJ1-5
CASSSTRFDQPQHF
TGTGCCAGCAGTTCGACTCGTTTCGATCAGCCCCAGCATTTT
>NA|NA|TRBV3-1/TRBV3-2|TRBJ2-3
CASSLLKSGVPWDF
TGTGCCAGCAGCCTGCTTAAAAGCGGCGTCCCATGGGATTTT
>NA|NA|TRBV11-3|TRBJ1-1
CASSPSGPTEAFF
TGTGCCAGCAGCCCGTCAGGGCCCACTGAAGCTTTCTTT
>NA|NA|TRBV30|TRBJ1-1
CAWSPSASGLTEAFF
TGTGCCTGGAGCCCCAGTGCTTCCGGACTGACTGAAGCTTTCTTT
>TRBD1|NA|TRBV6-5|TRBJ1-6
CASSYKGQDHSPLHF
TGTGCCAGCAGTTACAAGGGACAGGACCATTCACCCCTCCACTTT
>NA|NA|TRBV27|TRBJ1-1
CASRQGIEAFF
TGTGCCAGCAGACAGGGAATAGAAGCTTTCTTT
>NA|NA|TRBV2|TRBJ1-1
CASSVGGRLGAAFF
TGTGCCAGCAGTGTAGGGGGTAGATTAGGCGCAGCTTTCTTT
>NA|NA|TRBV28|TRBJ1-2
CASSLVGGGYTF
TGTGCCAGCAGTTTAGTGGGAGGTGGCTACACCTTC
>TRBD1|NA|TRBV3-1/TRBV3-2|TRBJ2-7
CASSHPGTGSYEQYF
TGTGCCAGCAGCCACCCCGGGACAGGGAGTTACGAGCAGTACTTC
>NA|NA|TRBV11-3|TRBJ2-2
CASSLALFWSRATGELFF
TGTGCCAGCAGCTTAGCGTTGTTTTGGTCCCGAGCGACCGGGGAGCTGTTTTTT
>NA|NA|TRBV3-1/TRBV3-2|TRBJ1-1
CASSQGQGNTEAFF
TGTGCCAGCAGCCAAGGTCAGGGGAACACTGAAGCTTTCTTT
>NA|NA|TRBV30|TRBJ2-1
CAWRQGEKQFF
TGTGCCTGGAGACAGGGAGAGAAGCAGTTCTTC
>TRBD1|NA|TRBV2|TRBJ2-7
CASRGDRTYEQYF
TGTGCCAGCAGGGGGGACAGGACCTACGAGCAGTACTTC